The clone carrying this TCR beta chain appeared a few times. Based on a CD8+CD4-CCR7+CD45RA+ profile, naive CD8 T cells were sorted. This entry is derived from a study of molecular identifiers for immune sequencing clone quantification. This CDR3 is built from 14 residues. Germline-derived CDR1 and CDR2 are GTSNPN and SVGIG (reference sequence). V was clipped by 1 base and J by 5 bases, with 15 bases between them. TCRdb fed the PCR reads into MiXCR, producing one record per CDR3 protein. The data show about half a million distinct CDR3 sequences, 20% to 25% seen once. The source material was naive CD8+ T cells from blood, with Jurkat cell RNA spiked in. Documented subset: FACS-sorted CD8+CD4-CCR7+CD45RA+ naive T cells. This chain connects TRBV30 to TRBJ2-7, with D possibly being TRBD2 (5 bases). The receptor was derived from a human donor in good health. Some libraries in this study had Jurkat cell RNA spiked in. The CDR3 protein is CAWSEPSLTHEQYF. CDR3 in DNA: TGTGCCTGGAGTGAACCTAGCTTGACTCACGAGCAGTACTTC.